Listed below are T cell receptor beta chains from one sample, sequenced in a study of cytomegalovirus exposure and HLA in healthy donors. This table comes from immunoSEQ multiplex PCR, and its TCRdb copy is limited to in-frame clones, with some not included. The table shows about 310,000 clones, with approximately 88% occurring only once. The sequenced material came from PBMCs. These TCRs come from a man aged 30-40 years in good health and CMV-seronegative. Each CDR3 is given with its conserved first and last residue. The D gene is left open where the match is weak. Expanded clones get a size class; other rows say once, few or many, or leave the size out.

TGTGCCAGCAGGGGGAGGGGGATGAACACTGAAGCTTTCTTT | CASRGRGMNTEAFF | TRBJ1-1 | NA | NA | TRBV7-2
TGTGCCAGCAGCGAGAGACTAGCGGGGAAATACAATGAGCAGTTCTTC | CASSERLAGKYNEQFF | TRBJ2-1 | NA | TRBD2 | TRBV9
TGTGCCAGCAGGCTACACGGGACAGGGGGCTCTGGCTACACCTTC | CASRLHGTGGSGYTF | TRBJ1-2 | NA | TRBD1 | TRBV11-2
TGCGCCAGCGGAGAGGGACAGACCTACAATGAGCAGTTCTTC | CASGEGQTYNEQFF | TRBJ2-1 | NA | TRBD1 | TRBV10-2
TGTGCCAGCACCCGGTATGGGGGCGGGCGCGGTGGCTACACCTTC | CASTRYGGGRGGYTF | TRBJ1-2 | once | NA | TRBV5-6
TGTGCCAGCAGTCCAACGACAGCATCTAACTATGGCTACACCTTC | CASSPTTASNYGYTF | TRBJ1-2 | few | NA | TRBV2
TGTGCCAGCAGTGACTCGAAAGGGGGAGGCACAGATACGCAGTATTTT | CASSDSKGGGTDTQYF | TRBJ2-3 | NA | NA | TRBV6-4
TGTGCCAGCACCGACAGGGGAGTCCAGCCCCAGCATTTT | CASTDRGVQPQHF | TRBJ1-5 | NA | TRBD1 | TRBV5-8
TGTGCCAGCAGTTTATCACCGACGCGGTATAATTCACCCCTCCACTTT | CASSLSPTRYNSPLHF | TRBJ1-6 | NA | NA | TRBV27
TGTGCCAGCAGCTACCGACTAGCGGTCAATGAGCAGTTCTTC | CASSYRLAVNEQFF | TRBJ2-1 | NA | TRBD2 | TRBV9
TGTGCCAGCAGCCAAAGTACGTGGGACAGGGACACTGAAGCTTTCTTT | CASSQSTWDRDTEAFF | TRBJ1-1 | NA | TRBD1 | TRBV4-2
TGCGCCAGCAGCTTGGTTTCTCCCCCCGATACGCAGTATTTT | CASSLVSPPDTQYF | TRBJ2-3 | NA | NA | TRBV5-1
TGTGCCAGCAGCCCCGGACTAGTCGACACCGGGGAGCTGTTTTTT | CASSPGLVDTGELFF | TRBJ2-2 | NA | TRBD2 | TRBV11-2
TGTGCCAGTAGTACCCTAGCGGGGGCGACCTACGAGCAGTACTTC | CASSTLAGATYEQYF | TRBJ2-7 | NA | TRBD2 | TRBV19
TGTGCCAGCAGCAAACAGGACACTGAAGCTTTCTTT | CASSKQDTEAFF | TRBJ1-1 | NA | NA | TRBV11-2
TGTGCCAGCAGCTTAGGGGGGGGTGGTCGGAACACTGAAGCTTTCTTT | CASSLGGGGRNTEAFF | TRBJ1-1 | NA | NA | TRBV28
TGTGCCATCAGTGAGTCGGCGAGGGGGCCTAGCTCTGGAAACACCATATATTTT | CAISESARGPSSGNTIYF | TRBJ1-3 | NA | TRBD1 | TRBV10-3
TGTGCCAGCAGGCGGACAGGGAACAATTCACCCCTCCACTTT | CASRRTGNNSPLHF | TRBJ1-6 | many | TRBD1 | TRBV5-6
TGTGCCACCCACTCCACGGCCCCGGGGGGAAATTCACCCCTCCACTTT | CATHSTAPGGNSPLHF | TRBJ1-6 | NA | NA | TRBV10-3
TGCGCCAGCAGCCAAGTAGGAGGGGTAACTGAAGCTTTCTTT | CASSQVGGVTEAFF | TRBJ1-1 | NA | NA | TRBV4-1
TGTGCCAGCAGTTATTCGGAGGGGGCGTTGACTGAAGCTTTCTTT | CASSYSEGALTEAFF | TRBJ1-1 | medium-sized | TRBD1 | TRBV6-5
TGTGCCAGCAGCTTAATAGTCGGCGGGGCCGGGGAGCTGTTTTTT | CASSLIVGGAGELFF | TRBJ2-2 | NA | NA | TRBV7-7
TGTGCCAGCAGCCCACCCGATCGGGTTTACGAGCAGTACTTC | CASSPPDRVYEQYF | TRBJ2-7 | NA | NA | TRBV9
TGCGCCAGCAGCTTCGCCGGGGAGCTGTTTTTT | CASSFAGELFF | TRBJ2-2 | once | NA | TRBV5-1
TGCAGCGTTGGAGGGGGATCCGGGCCCGAAGCTTTCTTT | CSVGGGSGPEAFF | TRBJ1-1 | NA | NA | TRBV29-1
TGTGCCAGTAGTAAGGAAAACAGGGCAACTAATTCACCCCTCCACTTT | CASSKENRATNSPLHF | TRBJ1-6 | NA | NA | TRBV19
TGTGCCAGCAGCGGACACAGGGAAATAAACTATGGCTACACCTTC | CASSGHREINYGYTF | TRBJ1-2 | NA | NA | TRBV9
TGCGCCAGCTCAAATAGCGGTGGGTACAATGAGCAGTTCTTC | CASSNSGGYNEQFF | TRBJ2-1 | once | NA | TRBV5-1
TGTGCCAGCGGGGGACACCGAAACACTGAAGCTTTCTTT | CASGGHRNTEAFF | TRBJ1-1 | NA | NA | TRBV6-5
TGTGCCAGCAGGCGGGACAGAACCGGGGAGCTGTTTTTT | CASRRDRTGELFF | TRBJ2-2 | NA | NA | TRBV7-7
TGCGCCAGCAGCCAAGATCTCAACCCTACAGATGAAGCTTTCTTT | CASSQDLNPTDEAFF | TRBJ1-1 | NA | NA | TRBV4-1
TGTGCCAGCAGCTTAGGAGGGGGCGAGCAGTACTTC | CASSLGGGEQYF | TRBJ2-7 | NA | NA | TRBV7-6
TGTGCCAGCAGCTTAGAAGCCTTGGCTAGCATTGGGGGGGCAGATACGCAGTATTTT | CASSLEALASIGGADTQYF | TRBJ2-3 | NA | TRBD2 | TRBV11-2
TGTGCCAGCAGTGGACTAGGGAACACCGGGGAGCTGTTTTTT | CASSGLGNTGELFF | TRBJ2-2 | NA | NA | TRBV6-1
TGTGCCAGCAGCTTAAGTAAGGGGGATGAGCAGTTCTTC | CASSLSKGDEQFF | TRBJ2-1 | NA | NA | TRBV11-2
TGTGCCAGCAGCCCACGCCGACAGGGAACCTACAATGAGCAGTTCTTC | CASSPRRQGTYNEQFF | TRBJ2-1 | NA | TRBD1 | TRBV4-2
TGTGCCAGCAGTCCGGGTTACTCCTATAATTCACCCCTCCACTTT | CASSPGYSYNSPLHF | TRBJ1-6 | NA | NA | TRBV5-4
TGTGCCAGCAGCTTCCAGGGGGCGGATCGGGAGACCCAGTACTTC | CASSFQGADRETQYF | TRBJ2-5 | NA | TRBD1 | TRBV5-4
TGTGCCAGCAGTGAAAACAGGTATAGCAATCAGCCCCAGCATTTT | CASSENRYSNQPQHF | TRBJ1-5 | few | NA | TRBV6-1
TGTGCCAGCAGTGTAGGGCAGGGGAACACTGAAGCTTTCTTT | CASSVGQGNTEAFF | TRBJ1-1 | NA | NA | TRBV2
TGTGCCAGTAGTGCCAGGGCTACCTTTGAAGCTTTCTTT | CASSARATFEAFF | TRBJ1-1 | NA | NA | TRBV19
TGTGCCAGCAAACCGACCGGGACAGGGGGCTTGGAAGCTTTCTTT | CASKPTGTGGLEAFF | TRBJ1-1 | NA | TRBD1 | TRBV19
TGTGCCAGTAGTATTCGTCAGGGGGGAACTAATAGCAATCAGCCCCAGCATTTT | CASSIRQGGTNSNQPQHF | TRBJ1-5 | NA | TRBD1 | TRBV19
TGTGCCAGCAGCCAAGATTTGCCCAGGCCCTCTGGAAACACCATATATTTT | CASSQDLPRPSGNTIYF | TRBJ1-3 | NA | NA | TRBV14
TGCGCCAGCAGCTTGACTAGCGGGGGAATCTTAGATACGCAGTATTTT | CASSLTSGGILDTQYF | TRBJ2-3 | NA | TRBD2 | TRBV5-1
TGTGCCAGCAGCAAAGAAGGTCAGGGGGCCAATTCACCCCTCCACTTT | CASSKEGQGANSPLHF | TRBJ1-6 | NA | NA | TRBV21-1
TGTGCCAGTAGTATAGAATCCTCAAACATTCAGTACTTC | CASSIESSNIQYF | TRBJ2-4 | NA | NA | TRBV19
TGTGCCAGCAGCCCTAGAGAGGACAGGATAAATAATTCACCCCTCCACTTT | CASSPREDRINNSPLHF | TRBJ1-6 | NA | TRBD1 | TRBV7-2
TGTGCCAGCAGTTTTCTAGCGGGGGCCCAAGAGACCCAGTACTTC | CASSFLAGAQETQYF | TRBJ2-5 | NA | TRBD2 | TRBV27
TGTGCCAGCAGCCCCAAAGGACTGGAAAAAGGGCTCCGGGAGCAGTACTTC | CASSPKGLEKGLREQYF | TRBJ2-7 | NA | NA | TRBV7-6
TGCGCCAGCAGCCAGCTAACCGGGACATCGAACACTGAAGCTTTCTTT | CASSQLTGTSNTEAFF | TRBJ1-1 | NA | NA | TRBV4-1
TGTGCCAGCTCACCAGGGGCAGGGGGATTGTCTGGCACTGAAGCTTTCTTT | CASSPGAGGLSGTEAFF | TRBJ1-1 | NA | TRBD1 | TRBV18
TGTGCCAGCAGCACCCGGACTAGCGGGGGGGCCGTCTCCTACAATGAGCAGTTCTTC | CASSTRTSGGAVSYNEQFF | TRBJ2-1 | NA | TRBD2 | TRBV9
TGTGCCAGCAGTTACTCCGACAGGGTGTACGAGCAGTACTTC | CASSYSDRVYEQYF | TRBJ2-7 | NA | TRBD1 | TRBV6-5
TGCGCCAGCAGCCATGCCAGACAGGCGAACTATGGCTACACCTTC | CASSHARQANYGYTF | TRBJ1-2 | NA | NA | TRBV4-3
TGTGCCAGCAGCCCACGGGACTCGATAGGGGAGCAGTACTTC | CASSPRDSIGEQYF | TRBJ2-7 | few | NA | TRBV5-6
TGTGCCTGGACAAGAAGCCTCGTCAACAGAGAACCCCTCCACTTT | CAWTRSLVNREPLHF | TRBJ1-6 | NA | NA | TRBV30
TGTGCCAGCAGCTACGGGACAGGGGGCGACCTTAATGAAAAACTGTTTTTT | CASSYGTGGDLNEKLFF | TRBJ1-4 | NA | TRBD1 | TRBV5-6
TGTGCCAGCAGCCCACGGACAGAACGGGGCGGCTACACCTTC | CASSPRTERGGYTF | TRBJ1-2 | few | NA | TRBV14